A selection of T cell receptor beta chains follows, all from one sample in a study of neurological immune-mediated disorders. One entry per CDR3 protein results from TCRdb running MiXCR on the 5' RACE reads. The data hold approximately 45,000 distinct CDR3 sequences, with roughly 13% observed a single time. The sample taken for sequencing was PBMCs. The receptors derive from a man aged 25-45 years in good health. Each CDR3 is given with its conserved first and last residue. The D gene is left open where the match is weak. Not all rows give a size; the values are once, few, many and, for expanded clones, a class.

>many|TRBD2|TRBV5-1|TRBJ2-1
TGCGCCAGCAGGGAACTAGCGGGAGCGTACAATGAGCAGTTCTTC
CASRELAGAYNEQFF
>many|-|TRBV12-3/TRBV12-4|TRBJ2-3
TGTGCCAGCAGTTTTGCGGCGACCACAGATACGCAGTATTTT
CASSFAATTDTQYF
>many|TRBD1|TRBV12-3/TRBV12-4|TRBJ1-2
TGTGCCAGCAGAGAGACCGGGACAGGCGGCTACACCTTC
CASRETGTGGYTF
>-|-|TRBV27|TRBJ2-7
TGTGCCAGCACCCAGGGGAGAGGATACGAGCAGTACTTC
CASTQGRGYEQYF
>few|-|TRBV5-6|TRBJ2-3
TGTGCCAGCAGCTACCCGATTAGCACAGATACGCAGTATTTT
CASSYPISTDTQYF
>many|-|TRBV20-1|TRBJ2-1
TGCAGTGCGGCCAGGGACAATGAGCAGTTCTTC
CSAARDNEQFF
>many|TRBD1|TRBV29-1|TRBJ2-1
TGCAGCGTTGGAGGGGGCGAGGCGGCCCCCCACAATGAGCAGTTCTTC
CSVGGGEAAPHNEQFF
>many|TRBD2|TRBV20-1|TRBJ2-2
TGCAGTGCTAGAGATCGAGCGGGAGAGAACACCGGGGAGCTGTTTTTT
CSARDRAGENTGELFF
>many|-|TRBV20-1|TRBJ2-7
TGCAGTGCCCCCGGGGGCAGAAACTCCTACGAGCAGTACTTC
CSAPGGRNSYEQYF
>many|-|TRBV12-3/TRBV12-4|TRBJ1-5
TGTGCCAGCAGTTTAGTCCGGGGGTATCAGCCCCAGCATTTT
CASSLVRGYQPQHF
>-|TRBD2|TRBV6-2/TRBV6-3|TRBJ2-3
TGTTTCAGCAGTTACTCTATGAACGGGAGGGCCGGAGATACGCAGTATTTT
CFSSYSMNGRAGDTQYF
>-|-|TRBV2|TRBJ2-3
TGTGCCAGTAGCAGGGAACCCACAGATACAAAGTATTTT
CASSREPTDTKYF
>-|TRBD1|TRBV5-1|TRBJ1-1
TGCGCCAGCCACCCAGTCGTTGGGACAGGGGGCTACACTGAAGCTTTCTTT
CASHPVVGTGGYTEAFF
>many|TRBD1|TRBV9|TRBJ1-1
TGTGCCAGCAGCGCACAGGGGAAGAACACTGAAGCTTTCTTT
CASSAQGKNTEAFF
>many|TRBD1|TRBV20-1|TRBJ1-1
TGCAGTGCGACAGGGTTGGGAGGCACTGAAGCTTTCTTT
CSATGLGGTEAFF
>-|-|TRBV9|TRBJ2-7
TGTGCCAGCAGCCAGGACTCGAGCTCCTACACGCAGTACTTC
CASSQDSSSYTQYF
>-|TRBD2|TRBV10-3|TRBJ2-5
TGTGCCATCAGTGCCGGGGGAATCGGGACTAGCGGCAAAGAGACCCAGTACTTT
CAISAGGIGTSGKETQYF
>many|-|TRBV6-4|TRBJ2-1
TGTGCCAGCAGTGCAGGGGCGCGGGGCTACAATGAGCAGTTCTTC
CASSAGARGYNEQFF
>many|-|TRBV6-1|TRBJ1-2
TGTGCCAGCCGAGCAGGGCCTAACTATGGCTACACCTTC
CASRAGPNYGYTF
>many|TRBD2|TRBV18|TRBJ2-7
TGTGCCAGCTCACCCTCAATAGCGGGAGGGAGCTCCTACGAGCAGTACTTC
CASSPSIAGGSSYEQYF
>many|-|TRBV10-3|TRBJ2-1
TGTGCCATCAGTGCCTCGGGAAGGGATGAGCAGTTCTTC
CAISASGRDEQFF
>many|-|TRBV10-3|TRBJ1-1
TGTGCCATCAGTGAGTTAGAGATTTACAGGTCCGAAGCTTTCTTT
CAISELEIYRSEAFF
>many|-|TRBV5-1|TRBJ2-7
TGCGCCAGCAGCCTGACTCGGGGGCCGAACGAGCAGTACTTC
CASSLTRGPNEQYF
>many|-|TRBV2|TRBJ2-3
TGTGCCAGCCGTAGACAGCAGGGGGATACGCAGTATTTT
CASRRQQGDTQYF
>many|-|TRBV7-2|TRBJ1-4
TGTGCCAGCAGCCGTATCTGGGGTGAAAAACTGTTTTTT
CASSRIWGEKLFF
>many|-|TRBV12-3/TRBV12-4|TRBJ2-7
TGTGCCAGCAGTTTACGGGAAGCCTACGAGCAGTACTTC
CASSLREAYEQYF
>-|-|TRBV18|TRBJ1-1
TGTGCCAGCTCACCAGGTACAATGGTAACGCAGGAAGCTTTCTTT
CASSPGTMVTQEAFF
>many|-|TRBV5-1|TRBJ2-7
TGCGCCAGCAGCTTGGAGGAGGGAACCTACGAGCAGTACTTC
CASSLEEGTYEQYF
>many|-|TRBV11-2|TRBJ2-5
TGTGCCAGCAGCTTATTCGGGGACATTCAAGAGACCCAGTACTTC
CASSLFGDIQETQYF
>many|TRBD2|TRBV29-1|TRBJ2-7
TGCAGCGTTGTGGGGGGGACCACCTACGAGCAGTACTTC
CSVVGGTTYEQYF
>many|-|TRBV29-1|TRBJ2-3
TGCAGCGTTGTGGGGGGAGAGACAGATACGCAGTATTTT
CSVVGGETDTQYF
>-|TRBD1|TRBV7-9|TRBJ1-1
TGTGCCAGCAGCATAAGTTCAGGGGGCCGGACTGAAGCTTTCTTT
CASSISSGGRTEAFF
>few|TRBD2|TRBV28|TRBJ2-3
TGTGCCAGCAGTCCCCCGGGGGGGCTGGATACGCAGTATTTT
CASSPPGGLDTQYF
>many|-|TRBV9|TRBJ2-1
TGTGCCAGCAGCGTAGGGCCTTGGGCGATCGACAATGAGCAGTTCTTC
CASSVGPWAIDNEQFF
>many|TRBD1|TRBV3-1|TRBJ1-1
TGTGCCAGCAGCGCGTCAGGGGGCCCCTACACGGGAGCTTTCTTT
CASSASGGPYTGAFF
>-|-|TRBV7-8|TRBJ1-4
TGTGCCATCGGCCCCTGTCATCCTAATGAAAAACTGTTTTTT
CAIGPCHPNEKLFF
>many|-|TRBV27|TRBJ2-3
TGTGCCAGCAGTGTAGCAGGGGCTTGGGTTGTGACAGATACGCAGTATTTT
CASSVAGAWVVTDTQYF
>many|TRBD1|TRBV20-1|TRBJ2-3
TGCAGTGCAGAGGACAGGGGCGCAGTCCTTAGCACAGATACGCAGTATTTT
CSAEDRGAVLSTDTQYF
>many|-|TRBV7-6|TRBJ2-7
TGTGCCAGCAGCGGTCTCGTAGGGACTCTCCATACCTACGAGCAGTACTTC
CASSGLVGTLHTYEQYF
>many|-|TRBV7-2|TRBJ2-1
TGTGCCAGCAGCTCTAGCTCTGAGCAGTTCTTC
CASSSSSEQFF
>many|-|TRBV27|TRBJ2-7
TGTGCCAGCAGTTCAGGACGGACCTCCTACGAGCAGTACTTC
CASSSGRTSYEQYF
>many|TRBD1|TRBV6-6|TRBJ2-7
TGTGCCAGCGGGCGAACAGGGGTGGTATACGAGCAGTACTTC
CASGRTGVVYEQYF
>many|-|TRBV5-1|TRBJ2-6
TGCGCCAGCAGCTTAGCTGGGGCCAACGTCCTGACTTTC
CASSLAGANVLTF
>many|TRBD1|TRBV18|TRBJ2-7
TGTGCCAGCTCAGACAGGGGGCAAAGCTACGAGCAGTACTTC
CASSDRGQSYEQYF
>many|-|TRBV14|TRBJ2-1
TGTGCCAGCAGCCAGACCCGGGCCAGGTGGAGGTCCTACAATGAGCAGTTCTTC
CASSQTRARWRSYNEQFF
>-|-|TRBV6-1|TRBJ2-5
TGTGCCAGCAGTGAGTCTATTCCAGAGACCCAGTACTTC
CASSESIPETQYF
>many|TRBD1|TRBV9|TRBJ2-2
TGTGCCAGCAGCGCGACAGGGGCGAACACCGGGGAGCTGTTTTTT
CASSATGANTGELFF
>-|TRBD2|TRBV7-9|TRBJ2-1
TGTGCCAGCAGCTTAGTCCCCGGGAATAGCGGGAGGGCCCGCTTCAATGAGCAGTTCTTC
CASSLVPGNSGRARFNEQFF
>many|-|TRBV20-1|TRBJ2-3
TGCAGTGCCCCGGTGAGATGGGGGGCTAATACGCAGTATTTT
CSAPVRWGANTQYF
>few|TRBD1|TRBV28|TRBJ1-2
TGTGCCAGTAGGACAGGGGTGAGGTTAGAGTTGGCTAACTATGGCTACACCTTC
CASRTGVRLELANYGYTF
>-|TRBD2|TRBV7-2|TRBJ2-5
TGTGCCAGCAGCACTAGCGGGAGGTGGGAGACCCAGTACTTC
CASSTSGRWETQYF
>many|-|TRBV20-1|TRBJ2-2
TGCAGTGCTAGAGACCCGGGACATTCCACCGGGGAGCTGTTTTTT
CSARDPGHSTGELFF
>few|-|TRBV6-4|TRBJ2-1
TGTGCCAGCAGTGGTGACACCAACAATGAGCAGTTCTTC
CASSGDTNNEQFF
>once|-|TRBV7-2|TRBJ1-5
TGTGCCAGCAGTCGAGGTGATAGCAATCAGCCCCAGCATTTT
CASSRGDSNQPQHF
>many|-|TRBV29-1|TRBJ1-2
TGCAGCGTTGACGACATTCGTTCGGGCTACACCTTC
CSVDDIRSGYTF